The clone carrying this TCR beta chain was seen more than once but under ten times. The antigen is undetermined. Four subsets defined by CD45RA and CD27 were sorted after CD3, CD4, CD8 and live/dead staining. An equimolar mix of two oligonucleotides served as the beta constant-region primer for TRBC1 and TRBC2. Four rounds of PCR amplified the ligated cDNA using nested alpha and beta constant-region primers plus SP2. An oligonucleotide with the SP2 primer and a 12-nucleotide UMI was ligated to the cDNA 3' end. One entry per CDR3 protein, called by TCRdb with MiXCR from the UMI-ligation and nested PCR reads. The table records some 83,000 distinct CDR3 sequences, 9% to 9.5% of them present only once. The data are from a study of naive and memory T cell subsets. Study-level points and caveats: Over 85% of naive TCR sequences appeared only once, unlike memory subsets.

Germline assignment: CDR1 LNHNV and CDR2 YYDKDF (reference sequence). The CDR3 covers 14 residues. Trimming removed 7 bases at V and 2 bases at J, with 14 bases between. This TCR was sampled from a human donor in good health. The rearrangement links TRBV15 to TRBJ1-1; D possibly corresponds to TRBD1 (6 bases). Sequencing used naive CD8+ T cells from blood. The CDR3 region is CATTEDRLNTEAFF. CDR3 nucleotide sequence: TGTGCCACCACCGAAGACAGGTTAAACACTGAAGCTTTCTTT.